The 2 T cell receptor beta chains below all came from one sample that was sequenced in a study of blood T cell repertoires in COVID-19. Assay used: immunoSEQ multiplex PCR; TCRdb lists only in-frame clones, some missing. The data contain some 100,000 clones, approximately 92% of them seen just once; the ten biggest clones take up roughly 6.4%. The sequencing sample was made of peripheral blood. These receptors originate from a woman aged 60-75 years with active COVID-19.

The rearrangement joins TRBV9 to TRBJ2-3, with 8 bases that match TRBD2. The ends lost 3 bases at V and 10 bases at J; junction bases unmatched: 19. Germline V gene sequence: CDR1 SGDLS, CDR2 YYNGEE. The CDR3 is 17 amino acids. The CDR3 region is CASSAFSGERLEGAQYF. The CDR3 DNA reads as TGTGCCAGCAGCGCCTTTAGCGGGGAGCGTTTAGAGGGGGCGCAGTATTTT.

The chain combines TRBV24-1 with TRBJ2-6; no clear D gene. The CDR3 totals 14 residues. Germline V gene lookup returns CDR1 KGHDR and CDR2 SFDVKD. The germline V and J ends were trimmed by 5 bases and 0 bases, with 4 bases remaining between them. The DNA of the CDR3 is TGTGCCACCAGTGCTCCCTCTGGGGCCAACGTCCTGACTTTC. Residues: CATSAPSGANVLTF.